Listed below are T cell receptor beta chains from one sample, sequenced in a study of T cell responses to AZD1222 COVID-19 vaccine. Sequencing used immunoSEQ multiplex PCR; TCRdb keeps in-frame clones, though not all of them. This sample has 65,000 to 70,000 clones, with 80% to 90% found just once. The material was peripheral blood, obtained 28 days after the second AZD1222 dose. The source of these receptors is an adult who received the AZD1222 COVID-19 vaccine. Both conserved end residues are part of each CDR3.

V	J	CDR3
TRBV29-1	TRBJ2-3	CSVEEGADTQYF
TRBV5-8	TRBJ1-1	CASSLEGGAFF
TRBV29-1	TRBJ1-4	CSVEPRQGNEKLFF
TRBV4-3	TRBJ1-1	CASSHTLDRGGTEAFF
TRBV27	TRBJ1-2	CASSSTGGYGYTF
TRBV19	TRBJ1-2	CASSIDYAGRGYGYTF
TRBV2	TRBJ1-2	CASSEEPRANYGYTF
TRBV6-1	TRBJ1-3	CASSEKRFSGNTIYF
TRBV5-1	TRBJ2-7	CATSRDRGYEQYF
TRBV4-2	TRBJ2-7	CASSQSEGVGAYEQYF
TRBV21-1	TRBJ1-2	CASSKWKATGTYYGYTF
TRBV6-5	TRBJ2-7	CASSPGQGAFYEQYF
TRBV4-1	TRBJ1-2	CASSQQGTDYGYTF
TRBV7-9	TRBJ1-1	CASSPGPKNTEAFF
TRBV9	TRBJ1-3	CASSVGGDSGNTIYF
TRBV3-1/TRBV3-2	TRBJ2-5	CASSLRLAGGETQYF
TRBV12-2	TRBJ2-1	CASRANNRKSYNEQFF
TRBV5-1	TRBJ1-6	CASSMDRGGRSYNSPLHF
TRBV6-5	TRBJ2-5	CASSPSGTSGVAYF
TRBV18	TRBJ1-2	CASSPLPAPYGYTF
TRBV11-3	TRBJ2-1	CASSPRGGAYNEQFF
TRBV6-2/TRBV6-3	TRBJ2-1	CASSPDPRRMYEQFF
TRBV5-5	TRBJ1-2	CASSGDTLSNYGYTF
TRBV6-5	TRBJ2-7	CASSYDNRGPYEQYF
TRBV6-1	TRBJ1-5	CASSEESGGGQPQHF
TRBV6-6	TRBJ2-7	CASSPDRAGEQYF
TRBV23-1	TRBJ1-4	CASSQLGKGMGPLPGLTNEKLFF
TRBV2	TRBJ1-3	CASKRVYGNTIYF